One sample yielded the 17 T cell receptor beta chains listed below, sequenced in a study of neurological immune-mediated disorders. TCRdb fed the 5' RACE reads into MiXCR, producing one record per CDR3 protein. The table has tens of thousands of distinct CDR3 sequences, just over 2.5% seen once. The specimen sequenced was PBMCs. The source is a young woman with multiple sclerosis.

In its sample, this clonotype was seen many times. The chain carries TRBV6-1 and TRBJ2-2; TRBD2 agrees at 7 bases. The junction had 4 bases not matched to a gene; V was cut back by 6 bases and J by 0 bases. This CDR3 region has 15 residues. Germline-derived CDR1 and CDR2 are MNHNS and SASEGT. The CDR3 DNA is TGTGCCAGCAGGGGTAGCGGGCCGAACACCGGGGAGCTGTTTTTT. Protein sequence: CASRGSGPNTGELFF.

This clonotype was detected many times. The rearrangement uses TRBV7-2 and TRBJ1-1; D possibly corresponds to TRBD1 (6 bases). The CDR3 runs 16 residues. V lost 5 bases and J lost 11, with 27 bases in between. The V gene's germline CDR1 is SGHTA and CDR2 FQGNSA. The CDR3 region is CASSPAPRTQGTVAFF. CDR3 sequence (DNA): TGTGCCAGCAGCCCAGCCCCTCGGACACAGGGAACCGTGGCTTTCTTT. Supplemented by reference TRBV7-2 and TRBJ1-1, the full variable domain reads GAGVSQSPSNKVTEKGKDVELRCDPISGHTALYWYRQSLGQGLEFLIYFQGNSAPDKSGLPSDRFSAERTGGSVSTLTIQRTQQEDSAVYLCASSPAPRTQGTVAFFGQGTRLTVV.

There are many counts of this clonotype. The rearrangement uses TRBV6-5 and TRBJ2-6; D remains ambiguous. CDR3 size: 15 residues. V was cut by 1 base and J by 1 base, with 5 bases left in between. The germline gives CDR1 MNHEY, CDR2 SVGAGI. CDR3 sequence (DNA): TGTGCCAGCAGTTACTACGATTCTGGGGCCAACGTCCTGACTTTC. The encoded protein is CASSYYDSGANVLTF.

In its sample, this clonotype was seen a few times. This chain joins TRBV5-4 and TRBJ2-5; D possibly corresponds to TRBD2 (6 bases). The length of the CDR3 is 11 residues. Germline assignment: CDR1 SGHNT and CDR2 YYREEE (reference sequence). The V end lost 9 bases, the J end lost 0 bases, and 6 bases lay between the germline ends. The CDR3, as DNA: TGTGCCACGGGGGACCAAGAGACCCAGTACTTC. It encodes CATGDQETQYF.

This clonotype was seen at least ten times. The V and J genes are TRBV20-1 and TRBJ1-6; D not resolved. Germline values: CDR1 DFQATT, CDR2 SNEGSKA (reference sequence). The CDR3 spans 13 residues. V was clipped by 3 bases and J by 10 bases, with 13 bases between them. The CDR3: CSASVPATSPLHF. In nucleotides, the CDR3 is TGCAGTGCTAGTGTCCCCGCGACCTCACCCCTCCACTTT.

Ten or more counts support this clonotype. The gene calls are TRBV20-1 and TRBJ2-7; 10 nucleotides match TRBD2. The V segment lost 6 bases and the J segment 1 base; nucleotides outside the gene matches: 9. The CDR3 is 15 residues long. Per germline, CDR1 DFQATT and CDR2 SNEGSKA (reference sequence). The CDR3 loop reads CSARSSGSLSYEQYF. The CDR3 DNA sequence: TGCAGTGCGAGATCTAGCGGGAGCCTTTCCTACGAGCAGTACTTC.

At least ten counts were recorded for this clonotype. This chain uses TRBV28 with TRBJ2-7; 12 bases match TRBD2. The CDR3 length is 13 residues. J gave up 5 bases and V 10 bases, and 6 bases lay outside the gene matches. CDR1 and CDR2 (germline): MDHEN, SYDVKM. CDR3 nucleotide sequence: TGTGCCACCGGGACTAGCGGGTACCACGAGCAGTACTTC. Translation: CATGTSGYHEQYF. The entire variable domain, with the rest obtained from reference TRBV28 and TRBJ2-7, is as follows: DVKVTQSSRYLVKRTGEKVFLECVQDMDHENMFWYRQDPGLGLRLIYFSYDVKMKEKGDIPEGYSVSREKKERFSLILESASTNQTSMYLCATGTSGYHEQYFGPGTRLTVT.

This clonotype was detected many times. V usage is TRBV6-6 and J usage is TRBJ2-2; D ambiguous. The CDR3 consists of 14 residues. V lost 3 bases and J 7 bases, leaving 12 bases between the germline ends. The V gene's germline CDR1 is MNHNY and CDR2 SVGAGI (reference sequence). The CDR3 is CASSYSMLGGELFF. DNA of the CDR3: TGTGCCAGCAGTTATTCTATGCTTGGCGGGGAGCTGTTTTTT.

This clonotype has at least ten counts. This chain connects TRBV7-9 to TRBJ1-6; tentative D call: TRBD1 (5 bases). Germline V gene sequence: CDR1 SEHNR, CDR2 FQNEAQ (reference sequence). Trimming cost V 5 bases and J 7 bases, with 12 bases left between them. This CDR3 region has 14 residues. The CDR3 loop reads CASSLGTVNSPLHF. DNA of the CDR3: TGTGCCAGCAGCCTGGGGACGGTAAATTCACCCCTCCACTTT.

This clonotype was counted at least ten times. The CDR3 protein is CASSYSRGTEQYF. CDR3 nucleotides: TGCGCCTCCTCTTATTCAAGGGGTACCGAGCAGTACTTC. The gene calls are TRBV5-1 and TRBJ2-7; TRBD1 is a possible D gene (5 bases). This CDR3 is built from 13 residues. CDR1 is SGHRS and CDR2 is YFSETQ in the germline V gene. Between the trimmed V and J ends, which lost 10 bases and 6 bases, there was a span of 20 bases.

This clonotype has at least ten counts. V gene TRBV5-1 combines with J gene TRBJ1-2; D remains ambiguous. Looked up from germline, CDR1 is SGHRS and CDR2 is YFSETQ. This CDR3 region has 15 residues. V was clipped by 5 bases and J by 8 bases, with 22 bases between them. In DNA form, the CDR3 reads TGCGCCAGCAGACTGACCCGGCCCCAACCGGGAGGCTACACCTTC. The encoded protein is CASRLTRPQPGGYTF.

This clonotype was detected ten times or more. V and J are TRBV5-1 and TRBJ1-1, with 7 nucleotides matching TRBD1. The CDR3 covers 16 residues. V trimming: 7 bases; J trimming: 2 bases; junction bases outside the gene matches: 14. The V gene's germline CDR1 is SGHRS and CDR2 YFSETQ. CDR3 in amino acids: CASFPRGGTTNTEAFF. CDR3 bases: TGCGCCAGCTTCCCGCGAGGGGGCACGACTAACACTGAAGCTTTCTTT.

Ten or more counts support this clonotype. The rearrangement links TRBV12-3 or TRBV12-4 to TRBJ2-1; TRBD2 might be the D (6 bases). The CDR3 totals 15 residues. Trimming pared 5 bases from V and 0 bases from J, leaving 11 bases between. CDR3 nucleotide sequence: TGTGCCAGCAGTCCCGGGACTGGCTCCTACAATGAGCAGTTCTTC. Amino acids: CASSPGTGSYNEQFF.

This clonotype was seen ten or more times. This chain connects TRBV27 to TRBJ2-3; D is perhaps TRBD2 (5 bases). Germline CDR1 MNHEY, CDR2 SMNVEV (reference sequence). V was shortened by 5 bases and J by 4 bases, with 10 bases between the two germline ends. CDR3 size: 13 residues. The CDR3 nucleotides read TGTGCCAGCAGTCCCGGGGTTGCAGATACGCAGTATTTT. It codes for CASSPGVADTQYF.

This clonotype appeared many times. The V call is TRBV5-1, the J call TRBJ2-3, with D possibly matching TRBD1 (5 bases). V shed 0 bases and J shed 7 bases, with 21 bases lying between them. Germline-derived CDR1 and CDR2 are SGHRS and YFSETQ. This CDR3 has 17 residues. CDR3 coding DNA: TGCGCCAGCAGCTTGGCCCCGGGCCTGGGAAGGACAAATACGCAGTATTTT. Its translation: CASSLAPGLGRTNTQYF.

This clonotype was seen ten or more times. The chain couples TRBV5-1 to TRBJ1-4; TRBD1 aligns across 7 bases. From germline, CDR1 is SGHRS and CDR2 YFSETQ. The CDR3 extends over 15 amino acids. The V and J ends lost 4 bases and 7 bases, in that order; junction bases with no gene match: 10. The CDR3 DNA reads TGCGCCAGCAGCCCAGAGCCCGACAGGGCTGAAAAACTGTTTTTT. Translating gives CASSPEPDRAEKLFF.

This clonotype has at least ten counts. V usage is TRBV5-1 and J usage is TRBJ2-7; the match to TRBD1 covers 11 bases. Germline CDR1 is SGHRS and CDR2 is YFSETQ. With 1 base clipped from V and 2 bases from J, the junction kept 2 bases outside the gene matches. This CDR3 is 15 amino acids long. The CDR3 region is CASSLWTGGPYEQYF. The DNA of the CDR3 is TGCGCCAGCAGCTTGTGGACAGGGGGCCCCTACGAGCAGTACTTC.